This TCR beta chain was recovered during a study of cytomegalovirus exposure and HLA in healthy donors. Whole-study context: As an earlier analysis found, roughly 170 million T cells yielded about 120 million unique TCR beta sequences.

With 1 base removed from V and 9 bases from J, the gap between germline ends came to 14 bases. This CDR3 region has 14 residues. Germline-derived CDR1 and CDR2 are SGDLS and YYNGEE. All the people who gave samples were healthy bone marrow donors. With 60 Vbeta and 13 Jbeta primers, the PCR was carried out. Measured with immunoSEQ multiplex PCR; TCRdb has only the in-frame clones, and not every one. The table shows about 83,000 clones, with 60% to 85% occurring only once. The chain carries TRBV9 and TRBJ2-1; TRBD2 might be the D (6 bases). The sample was PBMCs. The clonotype originates from a man younger than 35 in good health and CMV-seropositive. The CDR3 is CASSVLPLAAEQFF. The CDR3 DNA reads as TGTGCCAGCAGCGTACTTCCTTTAGCGGCTGAGCAGTTCTTC. Supplemented by reference TRBV9 and TRBJ2-1, the full variable domain reads DSGVTQTPKHLITATGQRVTLRCSPRSGDLSVYWYQQSLDQGLQFLIQYYNGEERAKGNILERFSAQQFPDLHSELNLSSLELGDSALYFCASSVLPLAAEQFFGPGTRLTVL.